This T cell receptor beta chain was documented in a study of blood T cell repertoires in COVID-19. On the study more broadly: Specimens from acute and convalescent COVID-19 originated in the United States, Italy and Spain. The cDNA or gDNA used as material had been derived from T cells, B-cell-depleted T cells, or PBMCs.

The germline V gene has CDR1 MNHEY and CDR2 SVGAGI. CDR3 size: 14 residues. With 5 bases removed from V and 3 bases from J, the gap between germline ends came to 10 bases. Per the original data handling: Using reference gene primer amplification, nucleated cell counts were estimated. The repertoire was sequenced with immunoSEQ multiplex PCR; TCRdb's copy has only in-frame clones and lacks some. That table furnishes V, J and clone size, whereas the DNA furnished D and trimming. The sample carries some 110,000 clones, about 64% recorded once. Sequencing was performed on peripheral blood. The rearrangement joins TRBV6-5 to TRBJ2-2; no definite D call. The sequence came from a human donor with acute or convalescent COVID-19. The donor label of this sample is uncertain. The CDR3, as DNA: TGTGCCAGCAGTCTTAGAGGATACACCGGGGAGCTGTTTTTT. Translating gives CASSLRGYTGELFF.